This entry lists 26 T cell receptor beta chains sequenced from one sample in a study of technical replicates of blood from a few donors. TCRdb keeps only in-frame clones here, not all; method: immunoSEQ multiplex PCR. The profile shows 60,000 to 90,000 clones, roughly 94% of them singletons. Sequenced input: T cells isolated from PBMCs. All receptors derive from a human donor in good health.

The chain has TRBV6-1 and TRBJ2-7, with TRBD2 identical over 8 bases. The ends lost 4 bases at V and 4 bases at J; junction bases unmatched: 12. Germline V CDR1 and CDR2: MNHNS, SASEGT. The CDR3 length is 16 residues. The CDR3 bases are TGTGCCAGCAGTGGACGCGGGACTAGGCTTGCGTACGAGCAGTACTTC. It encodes CASSGRGTRLAYEQYF.

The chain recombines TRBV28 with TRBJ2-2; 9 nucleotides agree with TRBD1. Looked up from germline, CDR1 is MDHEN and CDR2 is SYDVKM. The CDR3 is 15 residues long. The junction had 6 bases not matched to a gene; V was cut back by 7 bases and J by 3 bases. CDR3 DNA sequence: TGTGCCAGCACCGCCGGGACAGGGTACACCGGGGAGCTGTTTTTT. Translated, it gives CASTAGTGYTGELFF.

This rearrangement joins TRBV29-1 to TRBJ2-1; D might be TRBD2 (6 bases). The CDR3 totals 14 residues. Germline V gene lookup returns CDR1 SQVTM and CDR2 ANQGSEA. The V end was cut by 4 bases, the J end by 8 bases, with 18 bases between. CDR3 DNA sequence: TGCAGCGTTGGGTCCCGATTACGGAGGGATGAGCAGTTCTTC. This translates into CSVGSRLRRDEQFF.

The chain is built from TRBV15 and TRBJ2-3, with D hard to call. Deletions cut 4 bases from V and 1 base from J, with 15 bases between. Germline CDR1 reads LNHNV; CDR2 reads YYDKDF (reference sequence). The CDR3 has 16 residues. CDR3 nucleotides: TGTGCCACCAGCACCCGTTTGGCAACAGGCACAGATACGCAGTATTTT. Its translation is CATSTRLATGTDTQYF.

In DNA form, the CDR3 reads TGTGCCAGTACACCAGGGGGTCCTGAAGCTTTCTTT. The encoded protein is CASTPGGPEAFF. The chain has TRBV19 and TRBJ1-1, with TRBD1 identical over 7 bases. The CDR3 has 12 amino acids. V shed 7 bases, J shed 6 bases, and the junction held 5 bases outside the gene matches. The germline V gene encodes CDR1 LNHDA and CDR2 SQIVND (reference sequence).

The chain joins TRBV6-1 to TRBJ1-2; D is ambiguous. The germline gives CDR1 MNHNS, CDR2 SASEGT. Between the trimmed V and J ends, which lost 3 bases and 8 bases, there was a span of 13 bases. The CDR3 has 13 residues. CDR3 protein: CASSDVPGQGYTF. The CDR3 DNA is TGTGCCAGCAGTGACGTTCCGGGTCAGGGCTACACCTTC.

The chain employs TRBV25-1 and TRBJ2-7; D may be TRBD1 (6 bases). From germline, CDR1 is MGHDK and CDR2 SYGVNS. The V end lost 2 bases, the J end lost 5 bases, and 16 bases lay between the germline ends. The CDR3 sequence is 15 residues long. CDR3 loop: CASSELLGDNNEQYF. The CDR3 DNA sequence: TGTGCCAGCAGTGAACTTCTCGGGGACAACAACGAGCAGTACTTC.

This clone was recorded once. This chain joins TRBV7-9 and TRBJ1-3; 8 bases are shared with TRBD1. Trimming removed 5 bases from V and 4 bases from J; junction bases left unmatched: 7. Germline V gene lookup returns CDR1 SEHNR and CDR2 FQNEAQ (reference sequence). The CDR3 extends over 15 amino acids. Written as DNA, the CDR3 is TGTGCCAGCAGCCGACAGGGGTTCGGAGGAAACACCATATATTTT. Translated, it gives CASSRQGFGGNTIYF.

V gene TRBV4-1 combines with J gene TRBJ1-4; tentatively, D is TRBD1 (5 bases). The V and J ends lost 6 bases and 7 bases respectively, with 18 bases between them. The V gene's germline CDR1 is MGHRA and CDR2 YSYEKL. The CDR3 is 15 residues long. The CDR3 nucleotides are TGCGCCAGCAGGAAACAGGCAAAAAGGGGTGAAAAACTGTTTTTT. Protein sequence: CASRKQAKRGEKLFF.

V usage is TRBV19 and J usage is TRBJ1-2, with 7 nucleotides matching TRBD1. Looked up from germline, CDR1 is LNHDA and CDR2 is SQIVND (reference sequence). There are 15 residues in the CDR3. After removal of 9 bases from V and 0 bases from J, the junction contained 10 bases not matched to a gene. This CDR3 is CASLRGDGSNYGYTF. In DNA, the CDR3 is TGTGCCAGCCTCAGGGGGGACGGGTCTAACTATGGCTACACCTTC. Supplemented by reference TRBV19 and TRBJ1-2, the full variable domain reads DGGITQSPKYLFRKEGQNVTLSCEQNLNHDAMYWYRQDPGQGLRLIYYSQIVNDFQKGDIAEGYSVSREKKESFPLTVTSAQKNPTAFYLCASLRGDGSNYGYTFGSGTRLTVV.

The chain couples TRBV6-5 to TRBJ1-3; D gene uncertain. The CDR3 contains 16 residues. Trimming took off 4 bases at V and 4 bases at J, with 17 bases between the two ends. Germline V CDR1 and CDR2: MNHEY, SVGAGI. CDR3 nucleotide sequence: TGTGCCAGCAGTTTCTCGGAGACCTCGGGAGGAAACACCATATATTTT. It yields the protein CASSFSETSGGNTIYF.

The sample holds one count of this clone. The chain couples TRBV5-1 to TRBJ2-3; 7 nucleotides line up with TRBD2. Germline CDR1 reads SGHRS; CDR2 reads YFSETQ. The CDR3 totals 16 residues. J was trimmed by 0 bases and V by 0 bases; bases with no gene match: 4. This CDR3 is CASSLEGGPSTDTQYF. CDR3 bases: TGCGCCAGCAGCTTGGAGGGAGGGCCTAGCACAGATACGCAGTATTTT.

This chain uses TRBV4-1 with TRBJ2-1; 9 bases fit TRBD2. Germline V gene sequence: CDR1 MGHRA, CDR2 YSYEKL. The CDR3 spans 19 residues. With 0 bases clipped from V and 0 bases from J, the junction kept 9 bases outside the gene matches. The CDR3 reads CASSQDGSGGPLSYNEQFF. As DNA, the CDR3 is TGCGCCAGCAGCCAAGATGGGAGCGGGGGGCCGCTCTCCTACAATGAGCAGTTCTTC.

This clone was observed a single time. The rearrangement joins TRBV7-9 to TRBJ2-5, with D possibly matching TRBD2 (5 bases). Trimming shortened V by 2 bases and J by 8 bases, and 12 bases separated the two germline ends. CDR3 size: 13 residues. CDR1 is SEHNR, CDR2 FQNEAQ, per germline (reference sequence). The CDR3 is CASSLLEVDTQYF. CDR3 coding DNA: TGTGCCAGCAGCTTATTGGAGGTGGATACCCAGTACTTC. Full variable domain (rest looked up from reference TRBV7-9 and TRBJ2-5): DTGVSQNPRHKITKRGQNVTFRCDPISEHNRLYWYRQTLGQGPEFLTYFQNEAQLEKSRLLSDRFSAERPKGSFSTLEIQRTEQGDSAMYLCASSLLEVDTQYFGPGTRLLVL.

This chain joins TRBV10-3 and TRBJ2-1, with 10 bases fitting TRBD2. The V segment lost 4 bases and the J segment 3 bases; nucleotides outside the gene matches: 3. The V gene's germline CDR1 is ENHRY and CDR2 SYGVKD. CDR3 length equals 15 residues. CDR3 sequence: CAISGGLADYNEQFF. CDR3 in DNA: TGTGCCATCAGTGGCGGACTAGCGGACTACAATGAGCAGTTCTTC.

Written as DNA, the CDR3 is TGTGCCAGCAGTTTATCTCGGGGGGCGGGAAACACTGAAGCTTTCTTT. It encodes CASSLSRGAGNTEAFF. This chain uses TRBV27 with TRBJ1-1; D is perhaps TRBD1 (6 bases). Germline values: CDR1 MNHEY, CDR2 SMNVEV (reference sequence). CDR3 length: 16 amino acids. V was cut by 0 bases and J by 2 bases, with 13 bases left in between.

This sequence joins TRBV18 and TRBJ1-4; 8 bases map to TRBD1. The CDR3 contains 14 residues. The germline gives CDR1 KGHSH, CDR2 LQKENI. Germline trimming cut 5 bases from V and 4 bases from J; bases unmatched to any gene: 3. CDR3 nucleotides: TGTGCCAGCTCATCAGGGGGCGGTAATGAAAAACTGTTTTTT. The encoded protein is CASSSGGGNEKLFF.

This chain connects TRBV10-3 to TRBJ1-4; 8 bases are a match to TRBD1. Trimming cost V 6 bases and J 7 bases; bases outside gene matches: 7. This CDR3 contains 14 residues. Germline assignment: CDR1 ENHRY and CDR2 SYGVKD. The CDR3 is CAIRATGAGEKLFF. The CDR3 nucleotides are TGTGCCATCAGGGCGACAGGGGCGGGTGAAAAACTGTTTTTT.

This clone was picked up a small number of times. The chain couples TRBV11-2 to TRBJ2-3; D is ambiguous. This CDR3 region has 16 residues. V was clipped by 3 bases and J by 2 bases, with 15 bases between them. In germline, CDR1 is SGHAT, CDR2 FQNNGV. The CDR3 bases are TGTGCCAGCAGCTTGAGTCCCATACCGCCCACAGATACGCAGTATTTT. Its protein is CASSLSPIPPTDTQYF.

The CDR3: CAWRGGGYNNEQFF. For the CDR3, the DNA is TGTGCCTGGAGAGGTGGCGGTTACAATAATGAGCAGTTCTTC. The rearrangement uses TRBV30 and TRBJ2-1, with D hard to call. CDR1 and CDR2 (germline): GTSNPN, SVGIG (reference sequence). The V end lost 3 bases, the J end lost 7 bases, and 16 bases lay between the germline ends. This CDR3 is built from 14 residues.

CDR3 amino acids: CASSLPGQANTGELFF. In nucleotides, the CDR3 is TGCGCCAGCAGCTTACCTGGACAGGCGAACACCGGGGAGCTGTTTTTT. V gene TRBV5-1 combines with J gene TRBJ2-2; 7 bases are shared with TRBD1. This CDR3 has 16 residues. CDR1 SGHRS and CDR2 YFSETQ come from the germline V gene. Unmatched junction bases numbered 4, after V lost 2 bases and J lost 0 bases.

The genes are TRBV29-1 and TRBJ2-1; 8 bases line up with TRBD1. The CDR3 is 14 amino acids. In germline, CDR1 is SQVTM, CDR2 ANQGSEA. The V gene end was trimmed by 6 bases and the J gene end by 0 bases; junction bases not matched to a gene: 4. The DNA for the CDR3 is TGCAGCGTCGTAACAGGGGGCTCCTACAATGAGCAGTTCTTC. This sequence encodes CSVVTGGSYNEQFF.

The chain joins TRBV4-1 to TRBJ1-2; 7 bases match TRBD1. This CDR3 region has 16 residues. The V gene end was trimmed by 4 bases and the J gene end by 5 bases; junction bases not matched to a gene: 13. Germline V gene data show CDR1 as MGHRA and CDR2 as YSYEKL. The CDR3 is CASSLRKGAADYGYTF. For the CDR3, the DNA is TGCGCCAGCAGCCTCAGGAAGGGGGCAGCAGATTATGGCTACACCTTC.

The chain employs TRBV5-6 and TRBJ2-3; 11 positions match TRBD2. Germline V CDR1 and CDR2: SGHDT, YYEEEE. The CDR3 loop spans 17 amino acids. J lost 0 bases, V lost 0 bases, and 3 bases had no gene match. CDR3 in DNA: TGTGCCAGCAGCTTGGAACGGACTAGCGGGAGCACAGATACGCAGTATTTT. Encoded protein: CASSLERTSGSTDTQYF.

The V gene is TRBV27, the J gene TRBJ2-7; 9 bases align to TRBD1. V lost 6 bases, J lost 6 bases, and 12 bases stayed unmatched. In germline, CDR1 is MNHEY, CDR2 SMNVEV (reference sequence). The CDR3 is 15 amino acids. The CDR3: CASRGWTGDLSEQYF. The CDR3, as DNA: TGTGCCAGCAGAGGGTGGACAGGGGACCTCTCCGAGCAGTACTTC.

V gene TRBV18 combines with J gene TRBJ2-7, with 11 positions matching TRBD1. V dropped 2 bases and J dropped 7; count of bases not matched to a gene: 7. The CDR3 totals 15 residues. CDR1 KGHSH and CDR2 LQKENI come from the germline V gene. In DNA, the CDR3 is TGTGCCAGCTCACCAGTGGACAGGGGGCATCGTGAGCAGTACTTC. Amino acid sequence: CASSPVDRGHREQYF. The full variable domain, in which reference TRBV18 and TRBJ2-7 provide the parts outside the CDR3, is NAGVMQNPRHLVRRRGQEARLRCSPMKGHSHVYWYRQLPEEGLKFMVYLQKENIIDESGMPKERFSAEFPKEGPSILRIQQVVRGDSAAYFCASSPVDRGHREQYFGPGTRLTVT.